These T cell receptor beta chains were read from a single sample in a study of breast tumors, draining lymph nodes, adjacent tissues. MiXCR, run by TCRdb on the multiplex PCR reads, gives a single entry per CDR3 protein. The sample has fewer than 250,000 distinct CDR3 sequences, 32% seen once; the top ten hold over 1.1%. The sequenced sample was axillary lymph node tissue. The receptors here all came from a female donor with breast cancer. Some clones in this sample may be carry-over from other donors' samples. The CDR3 runs from the conserved cysteine through the conserved F or W. A D gene is named only where the DNA matches it firmly. Clone size, where shown, is once, few, many, or a class for clones that have expanded.

V: TRBV5-1
J: TRBJ2-5
size: many
D: -
DNA: TGCGCCAGCAGCTTAGCGACAGCCGGGGGAGAGACCCAGTACTTC
CDR3: CASSLATAGGETQYF

V: TRBV20-1
J: TRBJ2-7
size: many
D: -
DNA: TGCAGTGCTAGGAAATGGGAGGTCAGCTCCTACGAGCAGTACTTC
CDR3: CSARKWEVSSYEQYF

V: TRBV24-1
J: TRBJ2-6
size: many
D: -
DNA: TGTGCCACGGGGGACCGATCCTCTGGGGCCAACGTCCTGACTTTC
CDR3: CATGDRSSGANVLTF

V: TRBV20-1
J: TRBJ1-6
size: -
D: -
DNA: TGCAGTGCTAGAGATGTTGCAGGGGCCCCTCGAGAACCCCTCCACTTT
CDR3: CSARDVAGAPREPLHF

V: TRBV12-3/TRBV12-4
J: TRBJ1-4
size: many
D: -
DNA: TGTGCCAGCAGTTTCAGGGGTTGGGGTGAAAAACTGTTTTTT
CDR3: CASSFRGWGEKLFF

V: TRBV6-1
J: TRBJ2-7
size: many
D: -
DNA: TGTGCCAGCGAGTACAGGGTGGGGGTGTCCGAGCAGTACTTC
CDR3: CASEYRVGVSEQYF

V: TRBV6-6
J: TRBJ2-3
size: -
D: -
DNA: TGTGCCAGCCTGTACGCTAGGGAGGGCACAGATACGCAGTATTTT
CDR3: CASLYAREGTDTQYF

V: TRBV12-3/TRBV12-4
J: TRBJ2-2
size: -
D: -
DNA: TGTGCCAGCAAGGACTCGGGGTTCGGGGAGCTGTTTTTT
CDR3: CASKDSGFGELFF

V: TRBV11-3
J: TRBJ2-1
size: -
D: -
DNA: TGTGCCAGCAGCTTAGATTCAGGACCCACTTACAATGAGCAGTTCTTC
CDR3: CASSLDSGPTYNEQFF

V: TRBV28
J: TRBJ1-2
size: many
D: TRBD1
DNA: TGTGCCAGCAGTTTAGCAGGGGGCGCGGGCTATGGCTACACCTTC
CDR3: CASSLAGGAGYGYTF

V: TRBV3-1
J: TRBJ2-5
size: many
D: TRBD2
DNA: TGTGCCAGCAGCCAAGTCGGGGGGGGCCAAGAGACCCAGTACTTC
CDR3: CASSQVGGGQETQYF

V: TRBV7-6
J: TRBJ2-7
size: -
D: -
DNA: TGTGCCAGCAGCTTGTTTGTCAGAGTACGGTGGGGGTACGAGCAGTACTTC
CDR3: CASSLFVRVRWGYEQYF

V: TRBV28
J: TRBJ1-3
size: few
D: -
DNA: TGTGCCAGCACGTGGGGACGAAGCTCTGGAAACACCATATATTTT
CDR3: CASTWGRSSGNTIYF

V: TRBV5-6
J: TRBJ2-7
size: -
D: TRBD2
DNA: TGTGCCAGCAGCCTAGGACTAGCGGTACCTCTGACCTACGAGCAGTACTTC
CDR3: CASSLGLAVPLTYEQYF

V: TRBV12-5
J: TRBJ2-1
size: many
D: -
DNA: TGTGCTAGTGCCACTATGGGAACGGGTGAGCAGTTCTTC
CDR3: CASATMGTGEQFF

V: TRBV4-2
J: TRBJ2-3
size: many
D: TRBD2
DNA: TGTGCCAGCAGCCAATCCGGGAGGGATGCATATACGCAGTATTTT
CDR3: CASSQSGRDAYTQYF

V: TRBV20-1
J: TRBJ2-1
size: many
D: -
DNA: TGCAGTGCCCCGGAGGTGAGCGGCAATTCCTACAATGAGCAGTTCTTC
CDR3: CSAPEVSGNSYNEQFF

V: TRBV25-1
J: TRBJ2-6
size: -
D: TRBD1
DNA: TGTGCCAGCAGTGACCTTGGACAGGGGTTCTCTGGGGCCAACGTCCTGACTTTC
CDR3: CASSDLGQGFSGANVLTF

V: TRBV12-3/TRBV12-4
J: TRBJ1-1
size: -
D: -
DNA: TGTGCCAGCACCGAGGACGGGAACACTGAAGCTTTCTTT
CDR3: CASTEDGNTEAFF

V: TRBV4-3
J: TRBJ2-7
size: many
D: TRBD2
DNA: TGCGCCAGCAGCCATTTAGCGGGAGGGCTCTACGAGCAGTACTTC
CDR3: CASSHLAGGLYEQYF

V: TRBV6-5
J: TRBJ1-6
size: many
D: TRBD1
DNA: TGTGCCAGCAGTCACTCGAGGGACAGCCATTCACCCCTCCACTTT
CDR3: CASSHSRDSHSPLHF

V: TRBV20-1
J: TRBJ1-5
size: many
D: TRBD1
DNA: TGCAGTGCTAGAGATGATAGGGGGCGCGGGTCCCATTTT
CDR3: CSARDDRGRGSHF

V: TRBV9
J: TRBJ2-5
size: -
D: TRBD2
DNA: TGTGCCAGCAGCGGGGGGACTAGCGAGACCCAGTACTTC
CDR3: CASSGGTSETQYF

V: TRBV3-1
J: TRBJ1-6
size: many
D: -
DNA: TGTGCCAGCAGCCGGTCGGGGGGCTCCTATAATTCACCCCTCCACTTT
CDR3: CASSRSGGSYNSPLHF

V: TRBV12-3/TRBV12-4
J: TRBJ2-4
size: -
D: TRBD1
DNA: TGTGCCAGCAGTTCGACAGGGGGCGCAAGGAACATTCAGTACTTC
CDR3: CASSSTGGARNIQYF

V: TRBV6-6
J: TRBJ2-3
size: -
D: TRBD2
DNA: TGTGCCAGCAGAGGACTAGCGGGAGCGGTCACAGATACGCAGTATTTT
CDR3: CASRGLAGAVTDTQYF

V: TRBV13
J: TRBJ1-2
size: few
D: -
DNA: TGTGCCAGCAGCTCGCGGGGCGCCAGTCTCTATGGCTACACCTTC
CDR3: CASSSRGASLYGYTF

V: TRBV20-1
J: TRBJ1-4
size: many
D: TRBD1
DNA: TGCAGTGTTACAGGGGGCCCTTGGTATGAAAAACTGTTTTTT
CDR3: CSVTGGPWYEKLFF

V: TRBV12-3/TRBV12-4
J: TRBJ1-5
size: many
D: TRBD1
DNA: TGTGCCAGCAGTCCAGGGGGCAAAACTCAGCCCCAGCATTTT
CDR3: CASSPGGKTQPQHF

V: TRBV11-2
J: TRBJ2-5
size: many
D: TRBD2
DNA: TGTGCCAGCAGCCTGAGGACTAGCGGGAGCATACGCCCAAAGACCCAGTACTTC
CDR3: CASSLRTSGSIRPKTQYF

V: TRBV6-2/TRBV6-3
J: TRBJ2-7
size: few
D: -
DNA: TGTGCCAGCAATTCCACCCAACGCTACGAGCAGTACTTC
CDR3: CASNSTQRYEQYF

V: TRBV9
J: TRBJ2-7
size: many
D: -
DNA: TGTGCCAGCAGCGGATCACCTTGGACTGGCTCCTACGAGCAGTACTTC
CDR3: CASSGSPWTGSYEQYF

V: TRBV20-1
J: TRBJ2-7
size: many
D: TRBD2
DNA: TGCAGTGCTAGAAGGCGGGAGCCCCCCTACGAGCAGTACTTC
CDR3: CSARRREPPYEQYF

V: TRBV2
J: TRBJ1-5
size: many
D: -
DNA: TGTGCCAGCAGTGACAGGGATGGCAATCAGCCCCAGCATTTT
CDR3: CASSDRDGNQPQHF

V: TRBV7-9
J: TRBJ2-7
size: -
D: -
DNA: TGTGCCAGCAGCGTGACAGGGACTTCTCGGGAGCAGTACTTC
CDR3: CASSVTGTSREQYF

V: TRBV20-1
J: TRBJ2-5
size: -
D: TRBD2
DNA: TGCAGTGCTAGTTCAGCCACCGGGACTAGCGGGGAGACCCAGTACTTC
CDR3: CSASSATGTSGETQYF

V: TRBV24-1
J: TRBJ2-1
size: many
D: TRBD2
DNA: TGTGCCACCAGTGGACTAGCGGAGCAGTTCTTC
CDR3: CATSGLAEQFF

V: TRBV3-1
J: TRBJ1-6
size: -
D: -
DNA: TGTGCCAGCAGCAAAGGGACGGTGAATTCACCCCTCCACTTT
CDR3: CASSKGTVNSPLHF

V: TRBV7-9
J: TRBJ2-3
size: many
D: TRBD2
DNA: TGTGCCAGCAGCTTAGTTAGCGGGAGGGCTTCTAGCACAGATACGCAGTATTTT
CDR3: CASSLVSGRASSTDTQYF

V: TRBV7-3
J: TRBJ2-3
size: many
D: TRBD1
DNA: TGTGCCAGCAGCCGCGGCAGGGGGCGGACAGATACGCAGTATTTT
CDR3: CASSRGRGRTDTQYF

V: TRBV7-2
J: TRBJ2-7
size: many
D: TRBD2
DNA: TGTGCCAGCAGCCGAACCCCCGGGAGGGCCTACGAGCAGTACTTC
CDR3: CASSRTPGRAYEQYF

V: TRBV6-5
J: TRBJ1-1
size: few
D: -
DNA: TGTGCCAGCAGATCGACTAGGAACACTGAAGCTTTCTTT
CDR3: CASRSTRNTEAFF

V: TRBV5-6
J: TRBJ2-1
size: -
D: -
DNA: TGTGCCAGCAGCTTGGTCGATGAACAGCTCTTC
CDR3: CASSLVDEQLF

V: TRBV5-1
J: TRBJ2-3
size: many
D: TRBD2
DNA: TGCGCCAGCAGCTTAGCGGGAGGGCCTATAGATACGCAGTATTTT
CDR3: CASSLAGGPIDTQYF

V: TRBV6-6
J: TRBJ2-3
size: few
D: -
DNA: TGTGCCGGCAGTTACCCGGAGACCGGGACGCAGGCAGATACGCAGTATTTT
CDR3: CAGSYPETGTQADTQYF

V: TRBV4-3
J: TRBJ2-7
size: many
D: -
DNA: TGCGCCAGCAGCCAAGGTAAATCTTCGGGCGAGCAGTACTTC
CDR3: CASSQGKSSGEQYF

V: TRBV19
J: TRBJ2-1
size: many
D: -
DNA: TGTGCCAGTAGCGTTAACAGGGGAGGCAATGAGCAGTTCTTC
CDR3: CASSVNRGGNEQFF

V: TRBV9
J: TRBJ2-5
size: many
D: TRBD1
DNA: TGTGCCAGCAGCGTAGGGATCAGGGGGCTCGAGACCCAGTACTTC
CDR3: CASSVGIRGLETQYF

V: TRBV9
J: TRBJ2-1
size: many
D: -
DNA: TGTGCCAGCAGCGTAGCAAGCCTTTCCTACAATGAGCAGTTCTTC
CDR3: CASSVASLSYNEQFF

V: TRBV5-1
J: TRBJ2-2
size: -
D: -
DNA: TGCGCCAGCAGCAGGGAAAGTCTGAACACCGGGGAGCTGTTTTTT
CDR3: CASSRESLNTGELFF

V: TRBV9
J: TRBJ2-1
size: many
D: -
DNA: TGTGCCAGCAGCGTAGAGGGGGGGGGGTTTACCTACAATGAGCAGTTCTTC
CDR3: CASSVEGGGFTYNEQFF

V: TRBV5-4
J: TRBJ2-5
size: many
D: -
DNA: TGTGCCAGCAGCCAAAGACAGGAAGAGACCCAGTACTTC
CDR3: CASSQRQEETQYF

V: TRBV30
J: TRBJ2-7
size: many
D: -
DNA: TGTGCCTGGACCTCACAGGTGAACTACGAGCAGTACTTC
CDR3: CAWTSQVNYEQYF

V: TRBV11-3
J: TRBJ1-2
size: many
D: TRBD1
DNA: TGTGCCAGCAGCCCCCGGGGACAGGATTACTATGGCTACACCTTC
CDR3: CASSPRGQDYYGYTF

V: TRBV7-2
J: TRBJ2-3
size: once
D: -
DNA: TGTGCCAGCAGCCCGCAGGGGTACACCGGGACTCCAAGCTGCCGGCGCAAAGATACGCAGTATTTT
CDR3: CASSPQGYTGTPSCRRKDTQYF